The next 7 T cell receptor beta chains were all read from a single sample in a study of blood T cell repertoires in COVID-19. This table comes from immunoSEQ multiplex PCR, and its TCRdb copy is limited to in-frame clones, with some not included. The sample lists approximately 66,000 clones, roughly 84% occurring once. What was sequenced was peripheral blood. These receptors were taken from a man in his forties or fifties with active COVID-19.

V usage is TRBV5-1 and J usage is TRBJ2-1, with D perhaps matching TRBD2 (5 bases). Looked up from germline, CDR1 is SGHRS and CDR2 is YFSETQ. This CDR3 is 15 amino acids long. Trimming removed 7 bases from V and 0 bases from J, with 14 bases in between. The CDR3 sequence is CASGKTTSSYNEQFF. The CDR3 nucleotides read TGCGCCAGCGGAAAGACTACCTCCTCCTACAATGAGCAGTTCTTC.

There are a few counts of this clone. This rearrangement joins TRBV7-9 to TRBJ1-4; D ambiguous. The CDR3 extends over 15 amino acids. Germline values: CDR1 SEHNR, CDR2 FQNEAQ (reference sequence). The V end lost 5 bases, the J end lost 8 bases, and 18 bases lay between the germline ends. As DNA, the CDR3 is TGTGCCAGCAGCCAAATCCGAGACGGGGAGGAAAAACTGTTTTTT. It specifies CASSQIRDGEEKLFF.

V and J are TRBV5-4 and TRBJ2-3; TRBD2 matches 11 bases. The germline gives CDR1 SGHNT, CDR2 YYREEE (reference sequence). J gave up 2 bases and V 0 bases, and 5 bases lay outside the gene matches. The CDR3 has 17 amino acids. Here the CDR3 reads CASSLARLAGTTDTQYF. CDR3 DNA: TGTGCCAGCAGCTTGGCCCGACTAGCGGGGACCACAGATACGCAGTATTTT.

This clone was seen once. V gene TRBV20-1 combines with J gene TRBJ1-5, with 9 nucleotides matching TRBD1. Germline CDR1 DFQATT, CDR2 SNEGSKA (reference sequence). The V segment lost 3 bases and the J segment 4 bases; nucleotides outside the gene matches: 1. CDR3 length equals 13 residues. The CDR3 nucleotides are TGCAGTGCTAGTGACAGGGGGAATCAGCCCCAGCATTTT. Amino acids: CSASDRGNQPQHF.

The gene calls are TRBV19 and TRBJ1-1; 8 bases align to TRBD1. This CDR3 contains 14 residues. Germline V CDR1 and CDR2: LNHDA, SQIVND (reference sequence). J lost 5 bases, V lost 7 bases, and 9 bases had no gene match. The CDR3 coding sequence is TGTGCCAGTAAGGACAGGGAACGTATGACTGAAGCTTTCTTT. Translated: CASKDRERMTEAFF.

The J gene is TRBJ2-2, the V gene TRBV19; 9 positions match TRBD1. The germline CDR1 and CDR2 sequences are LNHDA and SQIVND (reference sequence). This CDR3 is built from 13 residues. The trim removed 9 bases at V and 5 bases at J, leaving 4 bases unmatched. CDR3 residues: CASSGTGTGELFF. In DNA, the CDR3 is TGTGCCAGCTCCGGGACAGGGACCGGGGAGCTGTTTTTT.

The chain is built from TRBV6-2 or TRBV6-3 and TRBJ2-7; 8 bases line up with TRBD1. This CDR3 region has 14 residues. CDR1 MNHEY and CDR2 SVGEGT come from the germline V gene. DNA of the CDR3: TGTGCCAGCAGTTACTCGAACCCCGGGACAGGTATCGTCGTC. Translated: CASSYSNPGTGIVV.